The T cell receptor (beta chain) under discussion was sequenced for a study of CD8 T cells in Susac syndrome. After extraction with the RNeasy kit, roughly 0.45 to 1 ug of the RNA was reverse transcribed using random hexamers. Multiplex PCR with immunoSEQ amplified the TCR beta CDR3 across 54 Vbeta and 13 Jbeta. TCRdb fed the immunoSEQ multiplex PCR reads into MiXCR, producing one record per CDR3 protein. The sample holds about 150,000 distinct CDR3 sequences; less than 97% are singletons and the top ten take 0.14% to 0.15%. CD8+ and CD4+ T cells circulating in blood were sequenced for TCR beta. In the multiple sclerosis control group, patients were treatment-naive and had stable or active relapsing-remitting disease. FACS enriched CD8+ TEMRA cells, while bulk CD8+ and CD4+ were negatively isolated. The sequenced sample was CD8+ T cells from PBMCs. This receptor was identified in a human donor with multiple sclerosis.

The CDR3 nucleotides are TGTGCCTGGAGTGGGATGGGGGGCGGCACCGGGGAGCTGTTTTTT. This translates into CAWSGMGGGTGELFF. V is TRBV30 and J is TRBJ2-2; D possibly matches TRBD1 or TRBD2 (6 bases each). This CDR3 region has 15 residues. Germline V gives CDR1 GTSNPN, CDR2 SVGIG (reference sequence). V was shortened by 1 base and J by 4 bases, with 13 bases between the two germline ends.